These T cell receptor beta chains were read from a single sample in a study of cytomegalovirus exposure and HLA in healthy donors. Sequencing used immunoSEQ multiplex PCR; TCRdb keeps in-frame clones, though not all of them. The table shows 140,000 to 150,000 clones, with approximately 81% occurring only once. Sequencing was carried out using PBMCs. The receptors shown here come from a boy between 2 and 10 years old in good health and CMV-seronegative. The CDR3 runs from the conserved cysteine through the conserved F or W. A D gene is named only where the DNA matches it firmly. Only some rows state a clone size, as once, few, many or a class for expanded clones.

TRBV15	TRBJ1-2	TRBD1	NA	TGTGCCACCAGCATAGGGACAGACTATGGCTACACCTTC	CATSIGTDYGYTF
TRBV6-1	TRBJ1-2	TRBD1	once	TGTGCCAGCAGTGCCTGGGACAGGTTGTACGATGGCTACACCTTC	CASSAWDRLYDGYTF
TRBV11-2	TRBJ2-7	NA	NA	TGTGCCAGCAGCTTAGGTCCAGGGGAAGCCTACGAGCAGTACTTC	CASSLGPGEAYEQYF
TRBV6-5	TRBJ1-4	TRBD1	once	TGTGCCAGCAGTTATCGGACAGGGGGCATTGAAAAACTGTTTTTT	CASSYRTGGIEKLFF
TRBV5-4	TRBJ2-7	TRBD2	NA	TGTGCCAGCAGCCCCGCGGGCGGGAGATACGAGCAGTACTTC	CASSPAGGRYEQYF
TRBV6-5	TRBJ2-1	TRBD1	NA	TGTGCCAGCAGTTCCGGGACAGGGGGCCGGAATGAGCAGTTCTTC	CASSSGTGGRNEQFF
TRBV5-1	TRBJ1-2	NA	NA	TGCGCCAGCAGCTTCTTGGGGGCGTCCGGCGGCTACACCTTC	CASSFLGASGGYTF
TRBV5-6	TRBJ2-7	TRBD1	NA	TGTGCCAGCAGCAACGCCGGGACAGGGTTCTACGAGCAGTACTTC	CASSNAGTGFYEQYF
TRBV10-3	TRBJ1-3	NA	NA	TGTGCCATCAGCCCCAGGTTCTGGGCCCGAAACACCATATATTTT	CAISPRFWARNTIYF
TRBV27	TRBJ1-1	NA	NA	TGTGCCAGCAGCCTAAACGACGGGATTTTGAACACTGAAGCTTTCTTT	CASSLNDGILNTEAFF
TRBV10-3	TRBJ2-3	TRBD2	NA	TGTGCCATCAACCCTAGCGGGAGCGTCACAGATACGCAGTATTTT	CAINPSGSVTDTQYF
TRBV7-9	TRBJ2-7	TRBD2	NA	TGTGCCAGCAGCATATCCGGGACTAGCGCGAATCGGGCCTACGAGCAGTACTTC	CASSISGTSANRAYEQYF
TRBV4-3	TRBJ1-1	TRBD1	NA	TGCGCCAGCAGCCAAGACAGCAGGGGGCAAGTTACTGAAGCTTTCTTT	CASSQDSRGQVTEAFF
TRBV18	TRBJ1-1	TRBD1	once	TGTGCCAGCATCCGGGACAGGGGATCGAACACTGAAGCTTTCTTT	CASIRDRGSNTEAFF
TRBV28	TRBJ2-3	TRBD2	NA	TGTGCCACCCAACCCCGACTAGCGCAAGTGGTAGATACGCAGTATTTT	CATQPRLAQVVDTQYF
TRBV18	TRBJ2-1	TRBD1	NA	TGTGCCAGCTCCCGGGACAGCGTAAATGAGCAGTTCTTC	CASSRDSVNEQFF
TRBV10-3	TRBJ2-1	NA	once	TGTGCCATCAGTGAGTCGACTCGGGACAATGAGCAGTTCTTC	CAISESTRDNEQFF
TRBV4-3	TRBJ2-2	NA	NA	TGCGCCAGCAGCCAAGATCTCCGGACTGAGGGCACCGGGGAGCTGTTTTTT	CASSQDLRTEGTGELFF
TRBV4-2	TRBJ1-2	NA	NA	TGTGCCAGCAGCCAATCCCGGGGGGCCGACTATGGCTACACCTTC	CASSQSRGADYGYTF
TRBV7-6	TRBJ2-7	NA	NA	TGTGCCAGCAGCCAAACCGATTTCAGAACAGGTAGCTCCTACGAGCAGTACTTC	CASSQTDFRTGSSYEQYF
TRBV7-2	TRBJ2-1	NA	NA	TGTGCCAGCAGCTTATTTCCTGCGGGGAGCGTAGAGCAGTTCTTC	CASSLFPAGSVEQFF
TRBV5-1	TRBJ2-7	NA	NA	TGCGCCAGCAGCTTGACCCCCGGGCTAGCGAGCTCCTACGAGCAGTACTTC	CASSLTPGLASSYEQYF
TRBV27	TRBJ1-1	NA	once	TGTGCCAGCAGTTTTAGGCAGGGTGGATTCGGCACTGAAGCTTTCTTT	CASSFRQGGFGTEAFF
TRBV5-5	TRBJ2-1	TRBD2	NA	TGTGCCAGCAGCTTGTACGGTGCTAGCGGCAATGAGCAGTTCTTC	CASSLYGASGNEQFF
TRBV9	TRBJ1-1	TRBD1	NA	TGTGCCGGCAGCTCGTCGACAGGGCCGCCTGCTTTCTTT	CAGSSSTGPPAFF
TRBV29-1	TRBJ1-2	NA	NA	TGCAGCGTTGGGCGAGGAGTGGCAGCGCTCTATGGCTACACCTTC	CSVGRGVAALYGYTF
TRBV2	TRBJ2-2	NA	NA	TGTGCCAGCAAGGGACAACTTTACGGGGAGCTGTTTTTT	CASKGQLYGELFF
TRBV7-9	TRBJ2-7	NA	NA	TGTGCCAGCAGCTTCCCCCTAGACGGGAGCTACGAGCAGTACTTC	CASSFPLDGSYEQYF
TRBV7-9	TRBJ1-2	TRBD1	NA	TGTGCCAGCAGAAACCACAGGGGATGGGGTGGCTACACCTTC	CASRNHRGWGGYTF
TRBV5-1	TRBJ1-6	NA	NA	TGCGCCAGCAGCTTGGTTATAACAACCGATCATTCACCCCTCCACTTT	CASSLVITTDHSPLHF
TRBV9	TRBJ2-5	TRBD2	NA	TGTGCCAGCAGCTCGATAGCGGGGGGCGAAGAGACCCAGTACTTC	CASSSIAGGEETQYF
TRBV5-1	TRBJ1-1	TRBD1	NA	TGCGCCAGCAGCACGGGACAGGAACTTATGAACACTGAAGCTTTCTTT	CASSTGQELMNTEAFF
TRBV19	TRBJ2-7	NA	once	TGTGCCAGTAGTACGACAGTTCTCCCGGTTTACGAGCAGTACTTC	CASSTTVLPVYEQYF
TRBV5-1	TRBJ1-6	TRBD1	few	TGCGCCAGCAGCCTGGGACAGGTAGATTCACCCCTCCACTTT	CASSLGQVDSPLHF
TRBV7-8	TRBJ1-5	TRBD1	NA	TGTGCCAGCAGCTTACGGGACAGGGATTCTGATCAGCCCCAGCATTTT	CASSLRDRDSDQPQHF
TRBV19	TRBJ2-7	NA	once	TGTGCCACAAAAGGAGTCCCTACTTCCTACGAGCAGTACTTC	CATKGVPTSYEQYF
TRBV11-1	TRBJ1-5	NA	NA	TGTGCCAGCAGCTCCAGCGTAGGAGGCGATCAGCCCCAGCATTTT	CASSSSVGGDQPQHF
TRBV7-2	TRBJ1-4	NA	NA	TGTGCCAGCAGCCAGGGGTGGGGAGCTAAACTGTTTTTT	CASSQGWGAKLFF
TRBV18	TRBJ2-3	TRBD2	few	TGTGCCAGCTCACACTTAGCGGGGGGCCCCACAGATACGCAGTATTTT	CASSHLAGGPTDTQYF
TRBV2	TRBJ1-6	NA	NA	TGTGCCAGCAGTGAATTGTCAGGGTGGCATTCACCCCTCCACTTT	CASSELSGWHSPLHF
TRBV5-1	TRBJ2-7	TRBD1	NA	TGCGCCAGCAGCCCCCGGGACAGGGAATACGAGCAGTACTTC	CASSPRDREYEQYF
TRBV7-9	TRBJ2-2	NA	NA	TGTGCCAGCAGGCTGGTGTTCAGGGGTACAACCGGGGAGCTGTTTTTT	CASRLVFRGTTGELFF
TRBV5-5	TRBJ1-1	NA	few	TGTGCCAGCAGCTTTGTGGGCCTCCGTGAAGCTTTCTTT	CASSFVGLREAFF
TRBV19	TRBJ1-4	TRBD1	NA	TGTGCCAGTAACAGGGGGAGTGAAAAACTGTTTTTT	CASNRGSEKLFF
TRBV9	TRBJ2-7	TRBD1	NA	TGTGCCAGCAGCTATCGGGGACAGGGGTACGAGCAGTACTTC	CASSYRGQGYEQYF
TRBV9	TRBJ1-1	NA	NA	TGTGCCAGCAGCGTGTTAGAGAACACTGAAGCTTTCTTT	CASSVLENTEAFF
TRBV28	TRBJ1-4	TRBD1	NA	TGTGCCAGCAGTGACAGGGATGCAACTAATGAAAAACTGTTTTTT	CASSDRDATNEKLFF
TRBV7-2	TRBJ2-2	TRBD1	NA	TGTGCCAGCAGCCCTCCGGGACAGGGGGCAGGGACCGGGGAGCTGTTTTTT	CASSPPGQGAGTGELFF
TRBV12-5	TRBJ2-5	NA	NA	TGTGCTAGTTGGGGGTCGGGACACCCAAACCAAGAGACCCAGTACTTC	CASWGSGHPNQETQYF
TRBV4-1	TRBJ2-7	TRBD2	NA	TGCGCCAGCAGCCAAGGGAAACTCCTAGCGGGGGGCCTGACCTACGAGCAGTACTTC	CASSQGKLLAGGLTYEQYF
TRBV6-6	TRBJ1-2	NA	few	TGTGCCAGCAGTGCAGGGTTGAACTATGGCTACACCTTC	CASSAGLNYGYTF
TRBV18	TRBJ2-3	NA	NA	TGTGCCAGCTCACCACTGAATCCGTTCGGGGTTAGGGAAGATACGCAGTATTTT	CASSPLNPFGVREDTQYF
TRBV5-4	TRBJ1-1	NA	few	TGTGCCAGCAGCTTGGAACTGGGGGCCACTGAAGCTTTCTTT	CASSLELGATEAFF